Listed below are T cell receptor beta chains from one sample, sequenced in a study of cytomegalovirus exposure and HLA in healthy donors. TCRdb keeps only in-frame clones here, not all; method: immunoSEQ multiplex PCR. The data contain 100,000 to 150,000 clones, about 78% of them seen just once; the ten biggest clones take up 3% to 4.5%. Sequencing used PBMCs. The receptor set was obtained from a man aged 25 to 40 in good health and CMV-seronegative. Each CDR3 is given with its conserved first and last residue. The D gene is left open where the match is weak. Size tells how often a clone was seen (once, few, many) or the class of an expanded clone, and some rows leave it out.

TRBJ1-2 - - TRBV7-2 TGTGCCAGCAGCTTAACAATATGGGGCTACACCTTC CASSLTIWGYTF
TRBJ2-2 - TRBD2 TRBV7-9 TGTGCCAGCGTAGCGGGGCGCACCGGGGAGCTGTTTTTT CASVAGRTGELFF
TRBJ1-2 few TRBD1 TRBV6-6 TGTGCCAGCAGTTACGGACAGGGTGGGGGCTACACCTTC CASSYGQGGGYTF
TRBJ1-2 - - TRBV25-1 TGTGCCAGCAGCACGTCCGGGGGGCTCGTCTATGGCTACACCTTC CASSTSGGLVYGYTF
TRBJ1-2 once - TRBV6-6 TGTGCCAGCAGCCTAACAGCTAACTATGGCTACACCTTC CASSLTANYGYTF
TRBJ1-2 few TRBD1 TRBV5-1 TGCGCCAGCTTTGAAACAGGGGGCAAAGGCTACACCTTC CASFETGGKGYTF
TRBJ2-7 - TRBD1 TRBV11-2 TGTGCCAGCAGCCCGTGGACAGGGGCCCACGAGCAGTACTTC CASSPWTGAHEQYF
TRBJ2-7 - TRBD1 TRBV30 TGTGCCTGGAGCCGACAGGGGGCCTACGAGCAGTACTTC CAWSRQGAYEQYF
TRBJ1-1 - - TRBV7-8 TGTGCCAGCAGCTTCGTCGGGACTGAAGCTTTCTTT CASSFVGTEAFF
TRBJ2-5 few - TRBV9 TGTGCCAGCAGCGTAGGAGGCAGGGGCGGGGAGACCCAGTACTTC CASSVGGRGGETQYF
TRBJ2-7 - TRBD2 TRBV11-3 TGTGCCAGCAGCTTTAACGGGGGGGCCTACGAGCAGTACTTC CASSFNGGAYEQYF
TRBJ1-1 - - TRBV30 TGTGCCTGGGAAGAGCGTACTGAAGCTTTCTTT CAWEERTEAFF
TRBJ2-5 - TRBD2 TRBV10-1 TGCGCCAGCAGTTTCACTAGCGAAGAGACCCAGTACTTC CASSFTSEETQYF
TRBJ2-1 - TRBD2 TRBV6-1 TGTGCCAGCAGTGAAGCCCGCGTGAGGCGGGGGGGCCGTGAGCAGTTCTTC CASSEARVRRGGREQFF
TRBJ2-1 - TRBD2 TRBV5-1 TGCGCCAGCAGCCCGGGGACTAGCGGGGGGGCCATTGAGCAGTTCTTC CASSPGTSGGAIEQFF
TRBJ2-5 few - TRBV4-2 TGTGCCAGCAGCCAAGGGGACTCGGGCCAAGAGACCCAGTACTTC CASSQGDSGQETQYF
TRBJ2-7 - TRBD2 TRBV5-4 TGTGCCAGCAGGGTAGCGGGGGGCCCCTACGAGCAGTACTTC CASRVAGGPYEQYF
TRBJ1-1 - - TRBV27 TGTGCCAGCAGTTTCGGCAGGGTTAGTGTGAACACTGAAGCTTTCTTT CASSFGRVSVNTEAFF
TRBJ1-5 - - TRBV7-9 TGTGCCAGCAGCTTAGGCGATCAGCCCCAGCATTTT CASSLGDQPQHF
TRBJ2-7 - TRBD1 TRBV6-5 TGTGCCAGCAGTCTCAGGGGGCCGTGGGAGCAGTACTTC CASSLRGPWEQYF
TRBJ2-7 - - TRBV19 TGTGCCAGTAGTAGCGGACTCCGCACCTACGAGCAGTACTTC CASSSGLRTYEQYF
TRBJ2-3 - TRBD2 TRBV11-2 TGTGCCAGCAGCTTCCTACGACTAGCGGGGGGTAGTGATACGCAGTATTTT CASSFLRLAGGSDTQYF
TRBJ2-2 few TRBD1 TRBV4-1 TGCGCCAGCAGCCAGAGGGACAGCACCGGGGAGCTGTTTTTT CASSQRDSTGELFF
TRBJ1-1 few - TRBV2 TGTGCCAGCAGTGAAGAATCAGGGGACAACACTGAAGCTTTCTTT CASSEESGDNTEAFF
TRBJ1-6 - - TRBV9 TGTGCCAGCAGTCGCACCCCATCCCTAAATTCCCCCCTCCACTTT CASSRTPSLNSPLHF
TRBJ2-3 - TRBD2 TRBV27 TGTGCCAGCACCCGAAGGGCGGGGGGACTCACAGATACGCAGTATTTT CASTRRAGGLTDTQYF
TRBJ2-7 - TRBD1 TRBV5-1 TGCGCCAGCAGCCCACAGGGGGCAATGTACGAGCAGTACTTC CASSPQGAMYEQYF
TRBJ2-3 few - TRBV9 TGTGCCAGCAGCGTGACTAGGTCTATGGATACGCAGTATTTT CASSVTRSMDTQYF
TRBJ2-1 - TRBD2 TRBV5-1 TGCGCCAGCAGAATAGCGGGGCGCTCCTACAATGAGCAGTTCTTC CASRIAGRSYNEQFF
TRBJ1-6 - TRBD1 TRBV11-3 TGTGCCAGCAGCTTAGAGACAGGGGCGCCCCTCCACTTT CASSLETGAPLHF
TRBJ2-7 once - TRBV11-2 TGTGCCAGCAGTCCCGGGGTCCCTAACGAGCAGTACTTC CASSPGVPNEQYF
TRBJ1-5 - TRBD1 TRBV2 TGTGCCAGCAGTGCGACAGGGAACCAGCCCCAGCATTTT CASSATGNQPQHF
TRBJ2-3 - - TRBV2 TGTGCCAGCTTCCATGTACAGTCCGGCACAGATACGCAGTATTTT CASFHVQSGTDTQYF
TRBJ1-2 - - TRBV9 TGTGCCAGCAGCGTAGGAGGGACTAACTATGGCTACACCTTC CASSVGGTNYGYTF
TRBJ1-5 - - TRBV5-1 TGCGCCAGCAGCTTGGCTGGCTCTTACAATCAGCCCCAGCATTTT CASSLAGSYNQPQHF
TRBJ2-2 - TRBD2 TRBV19 TGTGCCAGTAGTATAGATAAGGGACTAGTTACCGGGGAGCTGTTTTTT CASSIDKGLVTGELFF
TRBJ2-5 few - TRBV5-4 TGTGCCAGCAGCTTGCCCCTTCGCGGGGAGACCCAGTACTTC CASSLPLRGETQYF